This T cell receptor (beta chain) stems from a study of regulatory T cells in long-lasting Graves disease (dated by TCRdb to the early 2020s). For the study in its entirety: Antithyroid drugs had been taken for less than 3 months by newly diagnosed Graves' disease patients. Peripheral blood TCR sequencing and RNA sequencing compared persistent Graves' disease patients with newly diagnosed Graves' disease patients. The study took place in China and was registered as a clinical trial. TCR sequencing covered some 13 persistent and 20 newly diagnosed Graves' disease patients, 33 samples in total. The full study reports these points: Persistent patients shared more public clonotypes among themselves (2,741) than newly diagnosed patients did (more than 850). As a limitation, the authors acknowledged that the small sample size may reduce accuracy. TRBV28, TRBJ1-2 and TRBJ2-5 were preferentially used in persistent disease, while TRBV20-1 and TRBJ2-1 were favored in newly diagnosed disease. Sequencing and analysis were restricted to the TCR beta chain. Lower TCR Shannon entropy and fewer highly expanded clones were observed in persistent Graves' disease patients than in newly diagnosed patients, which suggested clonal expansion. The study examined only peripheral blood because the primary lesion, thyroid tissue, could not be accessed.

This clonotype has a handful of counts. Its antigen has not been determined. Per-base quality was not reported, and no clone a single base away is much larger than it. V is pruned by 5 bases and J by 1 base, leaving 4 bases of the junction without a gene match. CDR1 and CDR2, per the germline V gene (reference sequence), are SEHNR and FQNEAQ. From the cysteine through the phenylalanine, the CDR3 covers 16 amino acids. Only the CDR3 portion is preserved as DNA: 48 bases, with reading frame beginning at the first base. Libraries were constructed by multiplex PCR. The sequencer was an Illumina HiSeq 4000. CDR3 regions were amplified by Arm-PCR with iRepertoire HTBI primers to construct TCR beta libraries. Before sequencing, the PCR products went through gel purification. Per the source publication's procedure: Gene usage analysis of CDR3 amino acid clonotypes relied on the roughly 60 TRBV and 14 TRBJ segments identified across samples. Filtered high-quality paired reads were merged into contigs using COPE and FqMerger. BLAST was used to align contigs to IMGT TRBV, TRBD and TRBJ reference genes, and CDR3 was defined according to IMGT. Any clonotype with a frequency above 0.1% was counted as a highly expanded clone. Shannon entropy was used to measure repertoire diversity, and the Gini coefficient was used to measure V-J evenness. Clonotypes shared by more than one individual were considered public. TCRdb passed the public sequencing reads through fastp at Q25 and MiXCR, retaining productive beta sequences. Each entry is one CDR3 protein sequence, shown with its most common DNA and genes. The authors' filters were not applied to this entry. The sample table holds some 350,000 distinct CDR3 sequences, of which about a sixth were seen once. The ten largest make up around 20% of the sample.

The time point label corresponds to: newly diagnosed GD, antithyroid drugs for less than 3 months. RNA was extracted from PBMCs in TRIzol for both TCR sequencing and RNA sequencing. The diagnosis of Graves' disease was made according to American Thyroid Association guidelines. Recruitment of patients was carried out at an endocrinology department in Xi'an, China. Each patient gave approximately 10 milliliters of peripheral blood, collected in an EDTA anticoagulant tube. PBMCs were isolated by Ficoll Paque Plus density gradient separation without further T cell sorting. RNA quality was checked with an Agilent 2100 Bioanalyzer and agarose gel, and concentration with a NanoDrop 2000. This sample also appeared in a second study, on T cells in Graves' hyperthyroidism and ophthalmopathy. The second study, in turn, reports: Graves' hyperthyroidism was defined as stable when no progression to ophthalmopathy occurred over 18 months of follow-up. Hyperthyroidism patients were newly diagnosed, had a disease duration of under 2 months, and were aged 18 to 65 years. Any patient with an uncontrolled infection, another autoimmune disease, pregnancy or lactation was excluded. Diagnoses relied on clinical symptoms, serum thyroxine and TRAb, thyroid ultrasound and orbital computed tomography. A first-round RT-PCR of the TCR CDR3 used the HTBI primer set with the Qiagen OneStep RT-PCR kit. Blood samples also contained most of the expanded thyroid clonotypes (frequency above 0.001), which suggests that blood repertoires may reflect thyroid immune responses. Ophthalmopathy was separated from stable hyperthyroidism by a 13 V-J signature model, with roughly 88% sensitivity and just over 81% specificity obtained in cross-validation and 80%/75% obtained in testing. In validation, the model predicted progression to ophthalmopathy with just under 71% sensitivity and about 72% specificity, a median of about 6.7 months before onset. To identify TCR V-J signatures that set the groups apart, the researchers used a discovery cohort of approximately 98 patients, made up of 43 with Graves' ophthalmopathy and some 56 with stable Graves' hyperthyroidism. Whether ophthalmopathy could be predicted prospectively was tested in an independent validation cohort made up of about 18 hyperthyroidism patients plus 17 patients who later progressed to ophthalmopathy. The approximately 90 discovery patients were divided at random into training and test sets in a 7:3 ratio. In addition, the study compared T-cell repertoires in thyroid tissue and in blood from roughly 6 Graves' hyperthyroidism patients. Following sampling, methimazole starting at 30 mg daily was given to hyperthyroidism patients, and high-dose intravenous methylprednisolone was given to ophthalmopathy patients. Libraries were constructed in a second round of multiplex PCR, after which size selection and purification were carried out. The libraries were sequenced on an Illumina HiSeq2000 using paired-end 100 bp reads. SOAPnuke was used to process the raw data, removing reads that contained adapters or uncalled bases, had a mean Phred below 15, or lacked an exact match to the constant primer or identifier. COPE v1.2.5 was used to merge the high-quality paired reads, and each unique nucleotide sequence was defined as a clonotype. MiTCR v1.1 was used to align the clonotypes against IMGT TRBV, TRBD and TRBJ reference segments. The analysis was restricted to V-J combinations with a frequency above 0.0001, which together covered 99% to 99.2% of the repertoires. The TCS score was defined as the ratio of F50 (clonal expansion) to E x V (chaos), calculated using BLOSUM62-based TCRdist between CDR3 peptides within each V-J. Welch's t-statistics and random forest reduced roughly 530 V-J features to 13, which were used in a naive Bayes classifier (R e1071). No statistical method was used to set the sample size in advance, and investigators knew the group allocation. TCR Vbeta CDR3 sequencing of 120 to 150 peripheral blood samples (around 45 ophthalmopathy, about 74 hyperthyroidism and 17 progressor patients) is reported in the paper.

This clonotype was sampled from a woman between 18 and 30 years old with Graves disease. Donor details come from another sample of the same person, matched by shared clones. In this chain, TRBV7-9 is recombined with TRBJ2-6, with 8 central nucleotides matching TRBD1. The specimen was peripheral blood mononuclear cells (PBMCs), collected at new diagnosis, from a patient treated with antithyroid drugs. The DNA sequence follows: TGTGCCAGCAGCCCACAGGGGGTTTCTGGGGCCAACGTCCTGACTTTC. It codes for CASSPQGVSGANVLTF.